This paragraph covers one TCR beta chain sequence. Its target is not known. The sample is drawn from a study of CXCR3-negative and CXCR3-positive naive CD8 T cells. Across the study: The study obtained some 150 million TRB reads, about 1.5 +/- 0.3 million per library. Findings and caveats of the study: CXCR3-negative naive cells had less hydrophobic TRB CDR3s than did CXCR3-positive naive cells. Across naive subsets, surface CD5 expression was comparable, and TCR strength was inferred from properties of the TRB CDR3.

cDNA libraries for TRB were generated by 5' RACE incorporating UMI labels. TCRdb re-called the 5' RACE reads, yielding one record per CDR3 amino acid sequence without DNA. Reported are some 140,000 distinct CDR3 sequences; the ten largest clones contain 0.4% to 0.5%. Germline assignment: CDR1 SGHVS and CDR2 FQNEAQ. The CDR3 totals 16 residues. The V call is TRBV7-8, the J call TRBJ2-2; TCRdb selects TRBD2, and the lack of DNA leaves this call unchecked. The receptor's source is a human donor in good health. Some clones in this sample may be carry-over from other donors' samples. Sequencing used naive CXCR3+ CD8+ T cells from blood. Subset here: CD45RO-CCR7+CD27+CD95- naive CD8+ T cells expressing CXCR3 (TNR3+). CDR3 region: CASSPTSGLNTGELFF.